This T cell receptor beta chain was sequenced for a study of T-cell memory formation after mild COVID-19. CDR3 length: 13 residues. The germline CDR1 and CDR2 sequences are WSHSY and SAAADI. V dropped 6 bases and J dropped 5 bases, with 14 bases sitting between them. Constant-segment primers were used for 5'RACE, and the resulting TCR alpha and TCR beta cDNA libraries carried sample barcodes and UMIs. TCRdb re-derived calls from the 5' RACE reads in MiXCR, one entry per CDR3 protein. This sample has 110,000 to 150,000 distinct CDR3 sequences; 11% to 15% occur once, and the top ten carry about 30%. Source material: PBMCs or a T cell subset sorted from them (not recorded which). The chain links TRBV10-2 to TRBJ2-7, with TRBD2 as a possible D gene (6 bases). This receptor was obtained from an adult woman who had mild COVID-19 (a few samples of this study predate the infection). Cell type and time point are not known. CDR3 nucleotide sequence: TGCGCCAGCAGGGGGAGGTTGGTGGACGAGCAGTACTTC. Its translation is CASRGRLVDEQYF.